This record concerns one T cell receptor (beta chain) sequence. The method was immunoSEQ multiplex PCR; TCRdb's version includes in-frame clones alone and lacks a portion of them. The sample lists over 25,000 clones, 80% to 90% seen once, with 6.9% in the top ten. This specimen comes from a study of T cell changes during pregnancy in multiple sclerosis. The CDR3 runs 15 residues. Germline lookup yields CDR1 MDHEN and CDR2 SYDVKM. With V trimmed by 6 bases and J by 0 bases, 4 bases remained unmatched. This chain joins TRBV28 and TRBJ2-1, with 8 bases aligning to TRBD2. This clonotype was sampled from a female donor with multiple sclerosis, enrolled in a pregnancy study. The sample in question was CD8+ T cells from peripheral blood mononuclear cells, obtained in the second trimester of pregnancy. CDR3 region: CASRTGTSSYNEQFF. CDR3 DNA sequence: TGTGCCAGCAGAACCGGGACTAGCTCCTACAATGAGCAGTTCTTC. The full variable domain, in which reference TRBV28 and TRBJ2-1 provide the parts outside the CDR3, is DVKVTQSSRYLVKRTGEKVFLECVQDMDHENMFWYRQDPGLGLRLIYFSYDVKMKEKGDIPEGYSVSREKKERFSLILESASTNQTSMYLCASRTGTSSYNEQFFGPGTRLTVL.